The subject of this entry is one T cell receptor (beta chain). Its target is not known. Germline V gene lookup returns CDR1 SNHLY and CDR2 FYNNEI. The germline V and J ends were trimmed by 4 bases and 2 bases, with 9 bases remaining between them. The CDR3 spans 13 residues. The sample belongs to a study of shared clonotypes between healthy human individuals. General study points: Among non-shared clonotypes, generation probabilities were lower than among those shared by all four donors. In having few donors, the study represented limited genetic and exposure-history diversity.

Measured with immunoSEQ multiplex PCR; TCRdb has only the in-frame clones, and not every one. The data contain 850,000 to 1,200,000 clones, around four fifths of them singletons. The receptor was derived from a man younger than 35 in good health. The chain joins TRBV2 to TRBJ2-7; no clear D gene. Sequencing input: memory CD4+ T cells sorted from blood. Subset noted: CD45RA-negative fraction. The CDR3 sequence is CASSVSGTYEQYF. CDR3 in DNA: TGTGCCAGCAGTGTGTCCGGAACCTACGAGCAGTACTTC. Full variable domain (remainder filled in from reference TRBV2 and TRBJ2-7): EPEVTQTPSHQVTQMGQEVILRCVPISNHLYFYWYRQILGQKVEFLVSFYNNEISEKSEIFDDQFSVERPDGSNFTLKIRSTKLEDSAMYFCASSVSGTYEQYFGPGTRLTVT.